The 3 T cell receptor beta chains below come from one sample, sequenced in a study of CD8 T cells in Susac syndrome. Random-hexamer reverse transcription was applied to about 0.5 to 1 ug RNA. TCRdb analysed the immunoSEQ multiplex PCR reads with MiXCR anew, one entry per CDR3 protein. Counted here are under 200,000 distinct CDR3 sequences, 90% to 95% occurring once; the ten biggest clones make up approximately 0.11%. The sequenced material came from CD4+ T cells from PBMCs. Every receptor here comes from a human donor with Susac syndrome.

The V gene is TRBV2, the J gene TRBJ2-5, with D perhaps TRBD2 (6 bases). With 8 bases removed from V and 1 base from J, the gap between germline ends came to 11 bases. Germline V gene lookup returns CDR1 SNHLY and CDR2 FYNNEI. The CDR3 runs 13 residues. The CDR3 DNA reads TGTGCCAGCTGTGGGGGACTCCAAGAGACCCAGTACTTC. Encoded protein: CASCGGLQETQYF. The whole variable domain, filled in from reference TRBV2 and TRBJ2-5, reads EPEVTQTPSHQVTQMGQEVILRCVPISNHLYFYWYRQILGQKVEFLVSFYNNEISEKSEIFDDQFSVERPDGSNFTLKIRSTKLEDSAMYFCASCGGLQETQYFGPGTRLLVL.

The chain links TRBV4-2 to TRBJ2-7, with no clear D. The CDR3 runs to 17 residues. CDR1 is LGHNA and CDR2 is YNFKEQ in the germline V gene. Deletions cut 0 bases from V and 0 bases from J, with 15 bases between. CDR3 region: CASSQENSGFSSYEQYF. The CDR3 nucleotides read TGTGCCAGCAGCCAAGAAAATTCGGGTTTTAGCTCCTACGAGCAGTACTTC.

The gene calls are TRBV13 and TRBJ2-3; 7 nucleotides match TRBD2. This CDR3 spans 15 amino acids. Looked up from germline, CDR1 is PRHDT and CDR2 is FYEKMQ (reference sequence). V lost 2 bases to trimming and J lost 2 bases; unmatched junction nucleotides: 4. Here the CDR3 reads CASSLTGGNTDTQYF. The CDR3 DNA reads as TGTGCCAGCAGCTTAACGGGGGGTAACACAGATACGCAGTATTTT. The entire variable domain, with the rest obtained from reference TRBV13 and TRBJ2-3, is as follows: AAGVIQSPRHLIKEKRETATLKCYPIPRHDTVYWYQQGPGQDPQFLISFYEKMQSDKGSIPDRFSAQQFSDYHSELNMSSLELGDSALYFCASSLTGGNTDTQYFGPGTRLTVL.